A selection of T cell receptor beta chains follows, all from one sample in a study of cytomegalovirus exposure and HLA in healthy donors. Libraries were prepared by immunoSEQ multiplex PCR; TCRdb keeps only in-frame clonotypes and omits some of them. The sample records about 160,000 clones, around 77% being singletons. Sequenced input: PBMCs. These receptors came from a woman aged 35 to 49 in good health and CMV-seronegative. The CDR3 runs from the conserved cysteine through the conserved F or W.

j_call v_call cdr3_aa
TRBJ1-1 TRBV5-1 CASSLVAGGRNTEAFF
TRBJ2-1 TRBV27 CASSPDVAGGRVNEQFF
TRBJ2-7 TRBV28 CASSPPGAEQYF
TRBJ2-1 TRBV5-1 CASSPGTGNNEQFF
TRBJ2-3 TRBV6-1 CASSLQRERDTQYF
TRBJ2-7 TRBV5-1 CASSERSAPGEEQYF
TRBJ2-5 TRBV9 CAGSVDGAGKETQYF
TRBJ1-2 TRBV6-6 CASRPGMSDGYTF
TRBJ2-3 TRBV9 CASSPSWRGFGSDTQYF
TRBJ2-7 TRBV6-5 CAGRDRGHEQYF
TRBJ2-5 TRBV6-1 CASSEAPQRQETQYF
TRBJ2-1 TRBV7-3 CASSLKSGLGANEQFF
TRBJ2-1 TRBV28 CASCPGGANYNEQFF
TRBJ2-1 TRBV7-7 CASSLALNEQFF
TRBJ2-7 TRBV10-3 CAISGSSYEQYF
TRBJ2-1 TRBV19 CASTQSGFYNEQFF
TRBJ2-3 TRBV27 CASSLPRTGEADTQYF